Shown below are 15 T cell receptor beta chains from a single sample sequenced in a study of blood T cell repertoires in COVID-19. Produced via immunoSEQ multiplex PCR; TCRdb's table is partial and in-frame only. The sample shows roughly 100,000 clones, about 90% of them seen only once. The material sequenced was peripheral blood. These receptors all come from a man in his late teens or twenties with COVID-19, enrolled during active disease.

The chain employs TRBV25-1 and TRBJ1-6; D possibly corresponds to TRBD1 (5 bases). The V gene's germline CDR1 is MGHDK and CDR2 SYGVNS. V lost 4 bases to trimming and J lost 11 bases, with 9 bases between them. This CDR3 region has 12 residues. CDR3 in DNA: TGTGCCAGCAGTGCCGGGGGAACACCCCTCCACTTT. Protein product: CASSAGGTPLHF.

CDR3 loop: CASSLYRVRGYEQYF. The DNA for the CDR3 is TGTGCCAGCAGTTTATACAGGGTGAGGGGCTACGAGCAGTACTTC. The chain joins TRBV28 to TRBJ2-7, with D possibly matching TRBD1 (6 bases). Germline CDR1 is MDHEN and CDR2 is SYDVKM. The length of the CDR3 is 15 residues. V was trimmed by 1 base and J by 3 bases, leaving 13 bases between them.

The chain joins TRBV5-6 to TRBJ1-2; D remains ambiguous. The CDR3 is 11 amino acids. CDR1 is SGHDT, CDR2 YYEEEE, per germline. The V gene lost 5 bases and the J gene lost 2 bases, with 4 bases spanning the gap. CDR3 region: CASRRNYGYTF. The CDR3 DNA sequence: TGTGCCAGCAGGAGGAACTATGGCTACACCTTC.

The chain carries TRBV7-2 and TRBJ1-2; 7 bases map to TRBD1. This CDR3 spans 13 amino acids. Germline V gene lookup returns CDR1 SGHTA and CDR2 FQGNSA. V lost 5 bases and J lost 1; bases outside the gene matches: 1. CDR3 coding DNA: TGTGCCAGCAGCCAGGGGGGTAACTATGGCTACACCTTC. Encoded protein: CASSQGGNYGYTF.

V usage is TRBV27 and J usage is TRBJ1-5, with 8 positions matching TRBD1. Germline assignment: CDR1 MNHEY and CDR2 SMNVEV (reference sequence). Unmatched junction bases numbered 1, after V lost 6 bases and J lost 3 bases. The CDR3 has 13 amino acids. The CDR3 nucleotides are TGTGCCAGCAGGGACAGGGCCAATCAGCCCCAGCATTTT. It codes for CASRDRANQPQHF.

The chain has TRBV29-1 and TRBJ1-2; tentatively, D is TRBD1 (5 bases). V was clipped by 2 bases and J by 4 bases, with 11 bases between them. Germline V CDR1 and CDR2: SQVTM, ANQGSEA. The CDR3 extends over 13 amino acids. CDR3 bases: TGCAGCGTTGAACCTCAGGGATTCTATGGCTACACCTTC. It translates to CSVEPQGFYGYTF.

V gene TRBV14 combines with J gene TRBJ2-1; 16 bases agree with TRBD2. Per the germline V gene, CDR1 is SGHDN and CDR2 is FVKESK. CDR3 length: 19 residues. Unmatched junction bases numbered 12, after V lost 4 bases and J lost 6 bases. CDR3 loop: CASSLIGTSGRALVNEQFF. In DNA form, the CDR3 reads TGTGCCAGCAGCCTGATCGGGACTAGCGGGAGGGCCTTGGTCAATGAGCAGTTCTTC.

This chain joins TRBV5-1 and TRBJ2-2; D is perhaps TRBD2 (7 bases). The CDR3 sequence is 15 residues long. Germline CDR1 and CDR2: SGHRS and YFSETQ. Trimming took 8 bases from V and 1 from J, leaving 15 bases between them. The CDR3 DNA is TGCGCCAGTCGCCCCGGGGGGCGGAACACCGGGGAGCTGTTTTTT. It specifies CASRPGGRNTGELFF.

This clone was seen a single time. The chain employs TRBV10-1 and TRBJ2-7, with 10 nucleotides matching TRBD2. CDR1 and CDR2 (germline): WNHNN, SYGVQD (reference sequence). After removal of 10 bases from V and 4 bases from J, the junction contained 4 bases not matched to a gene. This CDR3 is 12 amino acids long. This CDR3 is CAMRTSGYEQYF. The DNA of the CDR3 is TGCGCCATGCGGACTAGCGGTTACGAGCAGTACTTC.

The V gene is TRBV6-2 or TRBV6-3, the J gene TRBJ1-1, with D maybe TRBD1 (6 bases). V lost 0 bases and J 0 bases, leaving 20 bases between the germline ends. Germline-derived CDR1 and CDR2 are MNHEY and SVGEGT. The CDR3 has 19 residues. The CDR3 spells CASSYSVRGRGKMNTEAFF. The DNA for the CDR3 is TGTGCCAGCAGTTACTCCGTCCGCGGGAGGGGGAAAATGAACACTGAAGCTTTCTTT.

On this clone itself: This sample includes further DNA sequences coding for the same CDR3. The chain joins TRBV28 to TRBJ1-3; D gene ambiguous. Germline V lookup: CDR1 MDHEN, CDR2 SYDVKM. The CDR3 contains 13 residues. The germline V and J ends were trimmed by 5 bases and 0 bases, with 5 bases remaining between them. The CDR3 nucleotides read TGTGCCAGCAGTATTAGCTCTGGAAACACCATATATTTT. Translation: CASSISSGNTIYF. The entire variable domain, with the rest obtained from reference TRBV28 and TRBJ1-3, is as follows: DVKVTQSSRYLVKRTGEKVFLECVQDMDHENMFWYRQDPGLGLRLIYFSYDVKMKEKGDIPEGYSVSREKKERFSLILESASTNQTSMYLCASSISSGNTIYFGEGSWLTVV.

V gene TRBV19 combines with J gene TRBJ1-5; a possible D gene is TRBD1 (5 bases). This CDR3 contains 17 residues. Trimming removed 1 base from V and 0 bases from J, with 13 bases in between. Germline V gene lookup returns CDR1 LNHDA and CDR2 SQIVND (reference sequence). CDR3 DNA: TGTGCCAGTAGTATAGTAGGGGCCATCAATAGCAATCAGCCCCAGCATTTT. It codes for CASSIVGAINSNQPQHF. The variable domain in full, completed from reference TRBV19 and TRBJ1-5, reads DGGITQSPKYLFRKEGQNVTLSCEQNLNHDAMYWYRQDPGQGLRLIYYSQIVNDFQKGDIAEGYSVSREKKESFPLTVTSAQKNPTAFYLCASSIVGAINSNQPQHFGDGTRLSIL.

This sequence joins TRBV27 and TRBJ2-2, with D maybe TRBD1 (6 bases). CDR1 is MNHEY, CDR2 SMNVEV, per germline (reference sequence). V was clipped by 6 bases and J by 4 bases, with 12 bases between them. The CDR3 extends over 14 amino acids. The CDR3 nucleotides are TGTGCCAGCAGCCCAGGGGCGGGCACCGGGGAGCTGTTTTTT. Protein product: CASSPGAGTGELFF.

As DNA, the CDR3 is TGTGCCAGCTCGGGGGATTCTGGAAACACCATATATTTT. Protein sequence: CASSGDSGNTIYF. The chain links TRBV12-3 or TRBV12-4 to TRBJ1-3; D might be TRBD1 (5 bases). The length of the CDR3 is 13 residues. The germline V and J ends were trimmed by 8 bases and 1 base, with 9 bases remaining between them.

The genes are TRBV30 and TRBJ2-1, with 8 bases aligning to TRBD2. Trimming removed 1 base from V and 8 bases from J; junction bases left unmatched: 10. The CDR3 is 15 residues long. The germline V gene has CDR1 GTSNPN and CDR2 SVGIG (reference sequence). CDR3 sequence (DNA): TGTGCCTGGAGTGGGAAAGCGGGAGCTTATTATGAGCAGTTCTTC. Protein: CAWSGKAGAYYEQFF.